These 27 T cell receptor beta chains were all obtained from the same sample, sequenced in a study of blood T cells in healthy people across ages. Primers used in a second PCR of roughly 6 to 11 cycles were a sample-barcoded 5' primer and a J-beta primer mix. MiXCR was run by TCRdb on the 5' RACE reads, yielding one entry per CDR3 protein. The data hold 1.5 million to 2 million distinct CDR3 sequences, with about 35% observed a single time. The source material was blood. The receptor set was obtained from a woman in her 30s in good health.

This clonotype was counted only a few times. This chain joins TRBV27 and TRBJ1-2; perhaps TRBD1 as D (5 bases). In germline, CDR1 is MNHEY, CDR2 SMNVEV (reference sequence). CDR3 length equals 12 residues. V gave up 5 bases and J gave up 7 bases, with 11 bases separating them. Here the CDR3 DNA reads TGTGCCAGCAGTCGAACAGGTCTTGGCTACACCTTC. It specifies CASSRTGLGYTF.

With regard to this clonotype: A much larger clonotype is one base distant, so this may be a read error. The V call is TRBV6-2 or TRBV6-3, the J call TRBJ2-5; D remains ambiguous. The CDR3 sequence is 12 residues long. CDR1 is MNHEY, CDR2 SVGEGT, per germline. The CDR3 loop reads CASRYSLSAQYF. The CDR3 region has the DNA TGTGCCAGCAGGTACTCATTATCAGCCCAGTACTTC.

The rearrangement joins TRBV7-3 to TRBJ2-5, with 14 bases identical to TRBD2. This CDR3 contains 17 residues. CDR1 and CDR2 (germline): SGHTA, FQGTGA. V was pared by 4 bases and J by 5 bases, with 9 bases of the junction left unmatched. The CDR3 loop is CASSSGGLAGGGETQYF. The CDR3, as DNA: TGTGCCAGCAGCTCGGGCGGACTAGCGGGAGGTGGGGAGACCCAGTACTTC.

The count of this clonotype is one. The genes are TRBV4-1 and TRBJ2-5, with 10 bases identical to TRBD2. V lost 0 bases to trimming and J lost 2 bases; unmatched junction nucleotides: 6. CDR1 is MGHRA and CDR2 is YSYEKL in the germline V gene. The CDR3 has 17 residues. CDR3 sequence reads: CASSQDLAGEFQETQYF. The CDR3 DNA is TGCGCCAGCAGCCAAGATCTAGCGGGGGAATTTCAAGAGACCCAGTACTTC.

The CDR3 DNA is TGCAATGCGCGGGACAGGTACGTCCCTAGCAATCAGCCCCAGCATTTT. Translated: CNARDRYVPSNQPQHF. This chain uses TRBV20-1 with TRBJ1-5, with 8 positions matching TRBD1. Germline assignment: CDR1 DFQATT and CDR2 SNEGSKA (reference sequence). The CDR3 runs 16 residues.

The chain links TRBV10-3 to TRBJ2-7, with D maybe TRBD1 (6 bases). The CDR3 runs to 14 residues. V shed 7 bases and J shed 6 bases, with 19 bases lying between them. The V gene's germline CDR1 is ENHRY and CDR2 SYGVKD. The CDR3 DNA sequence: TGTGCCATCACCGGACAGTTTTTGGGCAGCGAGCAGTACTTC. Translated, it gives CAITGQFLGSEQYF.

This clonotype was recorded a few times. The genes are TRBV5-5 and TRBJ2-7; D is undetermined. Trimming pared 4 bases from V and 2 bases from J, leaving 19 bases between. This CDR3 has 16 amino acids. The V gene's germline CDR1 is SGHKS and CDR2 YYEKEE (reference sequence). The DNA for the CDR3 is TGTGCCAGCAGCACTGGGGTACGAGGACGACCCTACGAGCAGTACTTC. Amino acid sequence: CASSTGVRGRPYEQYF.

The CDR3 protein is CASSLWSDTQYF. The DNA of the CDR3 is TGCGCCAGCAGCTTGTGGTCGGATACGCAGTATTTT. This chain connects TRBV5-1 to TRBJ2-3, with D hard to call. The ends were cut back, 1 base at V and 6 bases at J, with 6 bases in the middle. The CDR3 runs to 12 residues. Germline V gene data show CDR1 as SGHRS and CDR2 as YFSETQ.

This clonotype was counted only a few times. The chain uses TRBV20-1 and TRBJ1-1; D call uncertain. V shed 3 bases and J shed 0 bases, with 11 bases lying between them. CDR3 length equals 14 residues. Germline V lookup: CDR1 DFQATT, CDR2 SNEGSKA (reference sequence). This chain's CDR3 is CSASSDTLNTEAFF. The CDR3 DNA sequence: TGCAGTGCTAGCAGCGACACTCTGAACACTGAAGCTTTCTTT.

The CDR3 coding sequence is TGTGCCAGTAAAATAAGAGGATTCGGCACTGAAGCTTTCTTT. It is translated as CASKIRGFGTEAFF. J is TRBJ1-1 and V is TRBV28; no firm D call. CDR1 is MDHEN, CDR2 SYDVKM, per germline. The CDR3 extends over 14 amino acids. V lost 9 bases, J lost 4 bases, and 18 bases lay in between.

The chain joins TRBV6-5 to TRBJ2-2; D remains ambiguous. Germline-derived CDR1 and CDR2 are MNHEY and SVGAGI. Trimming cost V 8 bases and J 1 base, with 14 bases left between them. CDR3 length: 15 residues. The CDR3 nucleotides read TGTGCCAGCTCATACTTGGCGGTGAACACCGGGGAGCTGTTTTTT. It is translated as CASSYLAVNTGELFF.

This clonotype was seen more than once but under ten times. The rearrangement links TRBV29-1 to TRBJ1-1; a weak D match, TRBD1 (6 bases). Germline V gene sequence: CDR1 SQVTM, CDR2 ANQGSEA. Trimming took 4 bases from V and 3 from J, leaving 12 bases between them. CDR3 size: 13 residues. The DNA for the CDR3 is TGCAGCGTTGTGGGAGGGGGGGACACTGAAGCTTTCTTT. It specifies CSVVGGGDTEAFF.

This clonotype was observed a handful of times. The rearrangement links TRBV20-1 to TRBJ1-2; 7 bases map to TRBD1. Per the germline V gene, CDR1 is DFQATT and CDR2 is SNEGSKA (reference sequence). The trim removed 7 bases at V and 8 bases at J, leaving 13 bases unmatched. The CDR3 runs 13 residues. This CDR3 is CSVIDRASWGYTF. The CDR3, as DNA: TGCAGTGTAATTGACAGGGCGAGTTGGGGCTACACCTTC.

This rearrangement joins TRBV15 to TRBJ2-3; the D call may be TRBD1 or TRBD2 (6 bases each). The CDR3 is made up of 13 amino acids. V lost 5 bases, J lost 4 bases, and 10 bases lay in between. Germline loops: CDR1 LNHNV, CDR2 YYDKDF (reference sequence). As DNA, the CDR3 is TGTGCCACCAGCCGGGGGCCGTCAGATACGCAGTATTTT. This sequence encodes CATSRGPSDTQYF. Combining the CDR3 with reference TRBV15 and TRBJ2-3 gives the whole variable domain DAMVIQNPRYQVTQFGKPVTLSCSQTLNHNVMYWYQQKSSQAPKLLFHYYDKDFNNEADTPDNFQSRRPNTSFCFLDIRSPGLGDTAMYLCATSRGPSDTQYFGPGTRLTVL.

This chain connects TRBV28 to TRBJ2-7, with TRBD1 matching over 12 bases. The CDR3 has 15 residues. The V gene end was trimmed by 10 bases and the J gene end by 3 bases; junction bases not matched to a gene: 10. Germline lookup yields CDR1 MDHEN and CDR2 SYDVKM. CDR3 bases: TGTGCCACCGACACCGGGACAGGGGGCATCTACGAGCAGTACTTC. Amino acid sequence: CATDTGTGGIYEQYF. Full variable domain (rest looked up from reference TRBV28 and TRBJ2-7): DVKVTQSSRYLVKRTGEKVFLECVQDMDHENMFWYRQDPGLGLRLIYFSYDVKMKEKGDIPEGYSVSREKKERFSLILESASTNQTSMYLCATDTGTGGIYEQYFGPGTRLTVT.

This clonotype has a handful of counts. The rearrangement uses TRBV20-1 and TRBJ2-1; 7 bases line up with TRBD1. Germline V gene sequence: CDR1 DFQATT, CDR2 SNEGSKA (reference sequence). There are 15 residues in the CDR3. J was trimmed by 0 bases and V by 0 bases; bases with no gene match: 2. The CDR3 nucleotides read TGCAGTGCTAGAGATGACAGGGCCTCCTACAATGAGCAGTTCTTC. Residues: CSARDDRASYNEQFF.

V and J are TRBV7-9 and TRBJ2-1; 13 nucleotides align to TRBD2. From germline, CDR1 is SEHNR and CDR2 FQNEAQ (reference sequence). J gave up 6 bases and V 1 base, and 3 bases lay outside the gene matches. This CDR3 is 16 amino acids long. CDR3 protein: CASSLVGTSGTNEQFF. CDR3 bases: TGTGCCAGCAGCTTAGTAGGGACTAGCGGGACCAATGAGCAGTTCTTC.

The sample holds one count of this clonotype. V gene TRBV27 combines with J gene TRBJ2-5; D remains ambiguous. CDR3 length: 14 residues. Germline V lookup: CDR1 MNHEY, CDR2 SMNVEV (reference sequence). Trimming removed 6 bases from V and 2 bases from J, with 13 bases in between. This CDR3 is CASRSYTEQETQYF. The DNA for the CDR3 is TGTGCCAGCAGGTCGTACACAGAACAAGAGACCCAGTACTTC.

This clonotype has only a few counts. The chain combines TRBV3-1 with TRBJ2-1; D unclear. This CDR3 has 14 amino acids. Germline values: CDR1 LGHDT, CDR2 YNNKEL (reference sequence). V was trimmed by 0 bases and J by 7 bases, leaving 10 bases between them. The chain's CDR3 is CASSQDLLMNEQFF. CDR3 nucleotide sequence: TGTGCCAGCAGCCAAGATTTGCTAATGAATGAGCAGTTCTTC.

This chain links TRBV28 with TRBJ2-1; D not certain. V lost 6 bases, J lost 8 bases, and 17 bases lay in between. There are 14 residues in the CDR3. CDR1 and CDR2 (germline): MDHEN, SYDVKM. The CDR3 loop is CASSLLAMGYEQFF. The CDR3 nucleotides read TGTGCCAGCAGCCTACTTGCCATGGGTTATGAGCAGTTCTTC.

This chain uses TRBV5-1 with TRBJ2-2; tentatively, D is TRBD1 (6 bases). Between the trimmed V and J ends, which lost 4 bases and 1 base, there was a span of 8 bases. CDR1 is SGHRS and CDR2 is YFSETQ in the germline V gene. The CDR3 length is 14 residues. The DNA of the CDR3 is TGCGCCAGCAGCAAGGGACAGAACACCGGGGAGCTGTTTTTT. This encodes CASSKGQNTGELFF.

With respect to this clonotype: A much larger clone sits a single nucleotide away, making a read error possible. The chain couples TRBV29-1 to TRBJ1-5; D is possibly TRBD1 (5 bases). Germline V gene lookup returns CDR1 SQVTM and CDR2 ANQGSEA. This CDR3 region has 14 residues. The CDR3 nucleotides are TGCAGCGTTACACCGACAGACCCCAATCGGCCCCAGCATTTT. Its protein product is CSVTPTDPNRPQHF.

The chain recombines TRBV13 with TRBJ1-2; a weak D match, TRBD1 (5 bases). The CDR3 loop spans 18 amino acids. V dropped 2 bases and J dropped 1 base, with 20 bases sitting between them. Looked up from germline, CDR1 is PRHDT and CDR2 is FYEKMQ (reference sequence). The CDR3 DNA reads as TGTGCCAGCAGCTTACACGGAGACAGTAGTATTAATAACTATGGCTACACCTTC. Its translation is CASSLHGDSSINNYGYTF.

The chain recombines TRBV7-9 with TRBJ2-2, with 8 bases lining up with TRBD2. CDR3 size: 16 residues. V was pared by 0 bases and J by 4 bases, with 4 bases of the junction left unmatched. Germline CDR1 reads SEHNR; CDR2 reads FQNEAQ (reference sequence). The CDR3 region is CASSLALAGTTGELFF. Here the CDR3 DNA reads TGTGCCAGCAGCTTAGCTTTAGCGGGAACCACCGGGGAGCTGTTTTTT.

The chain carries TRBV29-1 and TRBJ1-1; the D is unclear. Germline lookup yields CDR1 SQVTM and CDR2 ANQGSEA. With 8 bases removed from V and 7 bases from J, the gap between germline ends came to 11 bases. The CDR3 spans 10 residues. CDR3 protein: CSIADGEAFF. As DNA, the CDR3 is TGCAGCATTGCGGACGGTGAAGCTTTCTTT.

This clonotype has just a few counts. The gene calls are TRBV7-2 and TRBJ1-5; D may be TRBD1 (5 bases). The length of the CDR3 is 15 residues. V was shortened by 3 bases and J by 6 bases, with 15 bases between the two germline ends. Germline-derived CDR1 and CDR2 are SGHTA and FQGNSA. CDR3 residues: CASSLEWGERQPQHF. In DNA, the CDR3 is TGTGCCAGCAGCTTGGAGTGGGGGGAACGTCAGCCCCAGCATTTT.

The rearrangement uses TRBV3-1 and TRBJ1-1; D gene uncertain. The CDR3 has 14 amino acids. V gave up 0 bases and J gave up 8 bases, with 13 bases separating them. CDR1 is LGHDT and CDR2 is YNNKEL in the germline V gene (reference sequence). The DNA for the CDR3 is TGTGCCAGCAGCCAAGAATTTCGGAGGGCAGAAGCTTTCTTT. This translates into CASSQEFRRAEAFF.